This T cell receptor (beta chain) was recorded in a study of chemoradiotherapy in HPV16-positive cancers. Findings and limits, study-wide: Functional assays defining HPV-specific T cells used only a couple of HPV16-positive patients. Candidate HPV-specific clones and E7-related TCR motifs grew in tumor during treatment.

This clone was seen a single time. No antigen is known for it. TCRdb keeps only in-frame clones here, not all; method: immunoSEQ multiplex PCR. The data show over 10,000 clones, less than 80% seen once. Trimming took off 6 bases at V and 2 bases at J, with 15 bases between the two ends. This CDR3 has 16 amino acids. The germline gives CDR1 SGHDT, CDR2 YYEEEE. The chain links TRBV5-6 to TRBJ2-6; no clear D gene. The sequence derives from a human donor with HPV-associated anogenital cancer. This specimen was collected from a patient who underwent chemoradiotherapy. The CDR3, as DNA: TGTGCCAGCACCCCTGAGTTGGGGACTGGGGCCAACGTCCTGACTTTC. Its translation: CASTPELGTGANVLTF.